What follows is one T cell receptor beta chain and its context. This sample was included in a study of cytomegalovirus exposure and HLA in healthy donors. Produced via immunoSEQ multiplex PCR; TCRdb's table is partial and in-frame only. The sample consists of roughly 330,000 clones, 87% of them appearing once. The V end was cut by 1 base, the J end by 0 bases, with 7 bases between. The CDR3 spans 15 residues. The germline CDR1 and CDR2 sequences are SGHVS and FQNEAQ. Sequences were obtained from PBMCs. The rearrangement links TRBV7-8 to TRBJ2-1; no firm D call. This TCR came from a woman younger than 45 in good health and CMV-seropositive. The CDR3 here is CASSLGLSSYNEQFF. As DNA, the CDR3 is TGTGCCAGCAGCTTAGGACTCAGCTCCTACAATGAGCAGTTCTTC.